This record concerns one TCR beta chain sequence. How the authors handled the data: Estimates of nucleated cell counts were drawn from the amplification of reference gene primers. Sequenced by immunoSEQ multiplex PCR; TCRdb stores in-frame clones only, minus some. V, J and clone size are those of that table, while D and trimming were read from the DNA. The repertoire consists of about 350,000 clones, with roughly 87% occurring once and the leading ten covering around 9.9%. The sample originates from a study of blood T cell repertoires in COVID-19. Overall study context: Samples of COVID-19 (acute and convalescent) were obtained from the United States, Italy and Spain. Sources were T cells, B-cell-depleted T cells, or PBMCs; the material itself was cDNA or gDNA.

One Seattle source followed patients from active infection through their disease course. There are 16 residues in the CDR3. From germline, CDR1 is MNHEY and CDR2 SVGEGT. The germline V and J ends were trimmed by 4 bases and 2 bases, with 18 bases remaining between them. The sequence was collected from a man under 40 with COVID-19, enrolled during active disease. The chain is built from TRBV6-2 or TRBV6-3 and TRBJ2-7; possibly TRBD1 for D (5 bases). The specimen was peripheral blood. CDR3 bases: TGTGCCAGCAGTTCCCGATCCAGGGTATCCCCCTACGAGCAGTACTTC. Translation: CASSSRSRVSPYEQYF.